This entry is about one T cell receptor (beta chain). The target antigen is unknown. The germline V gene has CDR1 MNHEY and CDR2 SMNVEV (reference sequence). This CDR3 is built from 14 residues. The V end was cut by 5 bases, the J end by 7 bases, with 14 bases between. Only in-frame clones appear in the TCRdb table, and some are missing; sequencing was by immunoSEQ multiplex PCR. The table has 48,000 or so clones, 80% to 85% seen once; the top ten hold around 7%. The sample originates from a study of OX40 agonist ivuxolimab in advanced cancers. General study results and limits: A proportion of nonresponders additionally exhibited low normalized T-cell clonal expansion.

The source was CD4+ or CD8+ T cells sorted from blood, collected in a trial of the OX40 agonist ivuxolimab. The chain recombines TRBV27 with TRBJ1-4; D is uncertain. The TCR comes from an adult with an advanced solid tumor such as melanoma, head and neck, liver or kidney cancer. The CDR3 DNA sequence: TGTGCCAGCAGTCTAACAAGGCGGGGTGAAAAACTGTTTTTT. As protein: CASSLTRRGEKLFF.